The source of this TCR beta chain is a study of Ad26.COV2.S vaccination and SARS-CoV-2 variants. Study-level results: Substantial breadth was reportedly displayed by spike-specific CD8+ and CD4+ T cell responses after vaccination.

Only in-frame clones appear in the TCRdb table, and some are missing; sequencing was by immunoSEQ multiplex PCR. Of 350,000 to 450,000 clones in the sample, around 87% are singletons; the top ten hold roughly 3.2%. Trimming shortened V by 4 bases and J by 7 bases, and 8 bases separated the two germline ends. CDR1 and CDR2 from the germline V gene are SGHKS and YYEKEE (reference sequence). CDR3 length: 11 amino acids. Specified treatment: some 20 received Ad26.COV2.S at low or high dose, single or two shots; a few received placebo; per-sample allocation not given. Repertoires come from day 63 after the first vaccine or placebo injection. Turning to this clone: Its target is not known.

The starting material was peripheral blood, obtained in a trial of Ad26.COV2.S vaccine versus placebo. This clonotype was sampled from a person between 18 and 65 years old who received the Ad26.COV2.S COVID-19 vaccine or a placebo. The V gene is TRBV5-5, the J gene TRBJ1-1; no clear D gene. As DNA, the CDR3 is TGTGCCAGCAGCCCCAGAGATGAAGCTTTCTTT. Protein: CASSPRDEAFF. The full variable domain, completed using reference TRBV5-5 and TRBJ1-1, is DAGVTQSPTHLIKTRGQQVTLRCSPISGHKSVSWYQQVLGQGPQFIFQYYEKEERGRGNFPDRFSARQFPNYSSELNVNALLLGDSALYLCASSPRDEAFFGQGTRLTVV.